These 27 T cell receptor beta chains were all obtained from the same sample, sequenced in a study of beta chain features in type 1 diabetes. Reverse transcribing all isolated RNA meant expressed TCRB transcripts were sequenced. Here immunoSEQ multiplex PCR was the method, and the copy in TCRdb shows in-frame clones only, minus some. The data contain about 330,000 clones, roughly 9.6% of them singletons. Sequenced sample: naive CD4+ T cells from blood. These receptors all stem from a woman in her 30s in good health.

The chain combines TRBV2 with TRBJ2-3; perhaps TRBD2 as D (6 bases). Between the trimmed V and J ends, which lost 5 bases and 3 bases, there was a span of 12 bases. Germline CDR1 is SNHLY and CDR2 is FYNNEI. This CDR3 is 14 amino acids long. The CDR3, as DNA: TGTGCCAGCAGTCCACTAGCCTCGACAGATACGCAGTATTTT. Amino acids: CASSPLASTDTQYF.

The V call is TRBV6-5, the J call TRBJ2-1; 11 nucleotides agree with TRBD1. CDR1 MNHEY and CDR2 SVGAGI come from the germline V gene. This CDR3 contains 14 residues. V lost 7 bases, J lost 6 bases, and 5 bases stayed unmatched. The CDR3 nucleotides are TGTGCCAGCAACAAAGGGACAGGGGGCAATGAGCAGTTCTTC. It specifies CASNKGTGGNEQFF.

This clone was found a few times. The rearrangement uses TRBV9 and TRBJ2-4; TRBD1 is a possible D gene (5 bases). The CDR3 totals 15 residues. Germline V gives CDR1 SGDLS, CDR2 YYNGEE. Trimming shortened V by 3 bases and J by 6 bases, and 16 bases separated the two germline ends. The CDR3 spells CASSDQGARGNIQYF. The CDR3 coding sequence is TGTGCCAGCAGCGATCAAGGTGCTAGGGGAAACATTCAGTACTTC.

Of note for this clone: The sample has other DNA sequences that encode this CDR3 too. V usage is TRBV7-2 and J usage is TRBJ2-1, with TRBD2 identical over 7 bases. V trimming: 1 base; J trimming: 4 bases; junction bases outside the gene matches: 1. Germline values: CDR1 SGHTA, CDR2 FQGNSA. This CDR3 has 14 residues. The DNA for the CDR3 is TGTGCCAGCAGCTTAGGGCGGGAGTACAATGAGCAGTTCTTC. The encoded protein is CASSLGREYNEQFF.

The table lists this clone with a few counts. The chain's CDR3 is CASSKAQSTGSPYEQYF. The CDR3 coding sequence is TGTGCCAGCAGCAAAGCCCAATCGACAGGGTCCCCCTACGAGCAGTACTTC. The genes are TRBV21-1 and TRBJ2-7; the table's D call, TRBD1, has no DNA check behind it. TRBV21-1 is labeled a pseudogene. The CDR3 length is 17 residues.

This clone was seen a few times. V and J are TRBV5-1 and TRBJ2-3; 12 bases fit TRBD2. The CDR3 length is 17 residues. Germline CDR1 is SGHRS and CDR2 is YFSETQ. The J segment lost 0 bases and the V segment lost 4 bases, leaving 6 bases of the junction unmatched. CDR3 residues: CASSPTSGGSSTDTQYF. CDR3 nucleotides: TGCGCCAGCAGCCCGACTAGCGGGGGATCTAGCACAGATACGCAGTATTTT.

This clone was recorded a few times. Written as DNA, the CDR3 is TGTGCCAGCTCCCCCCGACAGGCTCGGAACACTGAAGCTTTCTTT. This translates into CASSPRQARNTEAFF. V is TRBV18 and J is TRBJ1-1; tentative D call: TRBD1 (6 bases). Looked up from germline, CDR1 is KGHSH and CDR2 is LQKENI. V lost 6 bases to trimming and J lost 1 base, with 15 bases between them. The CDR3 sequence is 15 residues long.

This clone was detected only a few times. The chain has TRBV6-4 and TRBJ2-7; 12 bases align to TRBD2. CDR3 length: 17 residues. Germline values: CDR1 MRHNA, CDR2 SNTAGT. The V gene end was trimmed by 2 bases and the J gene end by 0 bases; junction bases not matched to a gene: 5. CDR3 sequence reads: CASSDRTSGKNSYEQYF. In nucleotides, the CDR3 is TGTGCCAGCAGTGACCGGACTAGCGGGAAGAACTCCTACGAGCAGTACTTC.

The chain recombines TRBV7-2 with TRBJ2-1; 14 nucleotides agree with TRBD2. V lost 5 bases, J lost 6 bases, and 6 bases stayed unmatched. The germline V gene has CDR1 SGHTA and CDR2 FQGNSA. CDR3 length equals 16 residues. CDR3 loop: CASSLGTSGSVNEQFF. Written as DNA, the CDR3 is TGTGCCAGCAGCCTCGGGACTAGCGGGAGTGTCAATGAGCAGTTCTTC.

This sequence joins TRBV6-5 and TRBJ2-2; 14 bases agree with TRBD2. The CDR3 sequence is 15 residues long. V lost 8 bases and J lost 6; bases outside the gene matches: 5. The germline V gene has CDR1 MNHEY and CDR2 SVGAGI. The CDR3 DNA reads TGTGCCAGCCGACCGGGACTAGCGGGAGCCGGGGAGCTGTTTTTT. Protein product: CASRPGLAGAGELFF.

This sequence joins TRBV9 and TRBJ2-1; 10 nucleotides line up with TRBD2. The length of the CDR3 is 16 residues. Trimming at V came to 2 bases and at J to 7 bases, leaving 9 bases not matched to a gene. Germline CDR1 SGDLS, CDR2 YYNGEE. The CDR3 nucleotides read TGTGCCAGCAGCGTGTGGCTAGCGGGAGTTCAAAATGAGCAGTTCTTC. This sequence encodes CASSVWLAGVQNEQFF.

Concerning this clone: The CDR3 does not close with the conserved phenylalanine or tryptophan, likely indicating a read error. The DNA is left out, because the CDR3 cannot be placed on it with certainty; the CDR3 is given as TCRdb lists it. The V gene is TRBV7-2, the J gene TRBJ2-7; TRBD2, the table's D call, was not compared with the DNA. Germline V CDR1 and CDR2: SGHTA, FQGNSA. The CDR3 length equals 11 residues, ends included. The chain's CDR3 is CASSLAGGEKG.

The chain employs TRBV7-3 and TRBJ2-1; D perhaps matches TRBD2 (6 bases). The CDR3 consists of 14 residues. Germline V gene lookup returns CDR1 SGHTA and CDR2 FQGTGA. V was shortened by 5 bases and J by 13 bases, with 21 bases between the two germline ends. The CDR3: CASSPQPWAGRQFF. The CDR3 DNA follows: TGTGCCAGCAGCCCACAACCCTGGGCGGGACGTCAGTTCTTC.

This rearrangement joins TRBV7-3 to TRBJ2-1; the D is unclear. Germline-derived CDR1 and CDR2 are SGHTA and FQGTGA. This CDR3 has 15 residues. V was pared by 5 bases and J by 2 bases, with 13 bases between. The CDR3 bases are TGTGCCAGCAGCGACGCGGAGTTGGCCTACAATGAGCAGTTCTTC. It codes for CASSDAELAYNEQFF.

The genes are TRBV4-2 and TRBJ2-2; 8 bases match TRBD1. Unmatched junction bases numbered 5, after V lost 4 bases and J lost 4 bases. Germline V gives CDR1 LGHNA, CDR2 YNFKEQ. The CDR3 has 15 amino acids. The CDR3 loop is CASSLLDRATGELFF. CDR3 DNA sequence: TGTGCCAGCAGCCTACTGGACAGGGCCACCGGGGAGCTGTTTTTT.

This clone was seen more than once but under ten times. The rearrangement uses TRBV7-7 and TRBJ2-3; 7 bases agree with TRBD1. The CDR3 loop spans 13 amino acids. Germline CDR1 SSHAT, CDR2 FNYEAQ (reference sequence). The CDR3 region has the DNA TGTGCTAGCGCCGGGACAGGCACAGATACGCAGTATTTT. As protein: CASAGTGTDTQYF.

This clone came up a few times. This chain connects TRBV30 to TRBJ2-4; D is unresolved. The V end was cut by 0 bases, the J end by 2 bases, with 14 bases between. CDR3 length: 16 residues. Per germline, CDR1 GTSNPN and CDR2 SVGIG (reference sequence). The CDR3 is CAWSVQYFVSKNIQYF. The CDR3 DNA is TGTGCCTGGAGTGTACAATATTTTGTATCCAAAAACATTCAGTACTTC.

The rearrangement joins TRBV29-1 to TRBJ1-1; D is unclear. V lost 4 bases and J lost 0, with 9 bases in between. The germline CDR1 and CDR2 sequences are SQVTM and ANQGSEA. The CDR3 runs to 13 residues. CDR3 amino acids: CSVVRQLNTEAFF. The CDR3 DNA follows: TGCAGCGTTGTGCGGCAGTTGAACACTGAAGCTTTCTTT.

This clone was observed a handful of times. The rearrangement uses TRBV28 and TRBJ2-5; possibly TRBD1 for D (5 bases). The V gene lost 4 bases and the J gene lost 1 base, with 7 bases spanning the gap. There are 13 residues in the CDR3. Germline CDR1 is MDHEN and CDR2 is SYDVKM. CDR3 protein: CASSSGIQETQYF. As DNA, the CDR3 is TGTGCCAGCAGTTCAGGGATCCAAGAGACCCAGTACTTC.

This clone was seen more than once but under ten times. The junction does not match germline at one end; this may be a read error. V usage is TRBV18 and J usage is TRBJ2-3; TRBD2 agrees at 10 bases. This CDR3 is built from 18 residues. CDR1 and CDR2 (germline): KGHSH, LQKENI. CDR3 amino acids: CASSPLNALAGKTDTQYF. As DNA, the CDR3 is TGTGCCAGCTCTCCACTCAACGCACTAGCGGGGAAGACAGATACGCAGTATTTT.

The chain is built from TRBV7-6 and TRBJ1-1; possibly TRBD1 for D (6 bases). This CDR3 is built from 14 residues. Germline-derived CDR1 and CDR2 are SGHVS and FNYEAQ. Trimming stripped 1 base from V and 4 bases from J, with 10 bases between. The CDR3 bases are TGTGCCAGCAGCTTAGGGGGGCAGGGCACTGAAGCTTTCTTT. As protein: CASSLGGQGTEAFF.

This clone has more than one count but fewer than ten. The gene calls are TRBV29-1 and TRBJ2-5, with 11 bases lining up with TRBD1. With the DNA end fitting TRBJ2-7 better, the J assignment may be wrong. The CDR3 consists of 15 residues. The germline gives CDR1 SQVTM, CDR2 ANQGSEA. Here the CDR3 DNA reads TGCAGCGGACGGACTTGGGGACAGGGGGTCTACGAGCAGTACTTC. This codes for CSGRTWGQGVYEQYF.

J is TRBJ2-3 and V is TRBV7-2; a possible D gene is TRBD1 (6 bases). This CDR3 comprises 17 residues. Trimming left V 3 bases short and J 1 base short, with 17 bases between. Germline V CDR1 and CDR2: SGHTA, FQGNSA. The CDR3 nucleotides read TGTGCCAGCAGCTTTTTAAGACAGGCCGCCGGCACAGATACGCAGTATTTT. This gives the protein CASSFLRQAAGTDTQYF.

This sequence joins TRBV10-3 and TRBJ2-1; 14 bases are shared with TRBD2. Germline CDR1 is ENHRY and CDR2 is SYGVKD. V shed 4 bases and J 0 bases; nucleotides not matched to a gene: 2. This CDR3 has 17 amino acids. In DNA form, the CDR3 reads TGTGCCATCAGTGGCGGACTAGCGGGAGGCTCCTACAATGAGCAGTTCTTC. Protein product: CAISGGLAGGSYNEQFF.

This clone was picked up a small number of times. The genes are TRBV5-1 and TRBJ2-7, with 8 positions matching TRBD2. With 0 bases clipped from V and 6 bases from J, the junction kept 8 bases outside the gene matches. Germline CDR1 SGHRS, CDR2 YFSETQ. The CDR3 length is 15 residues. The CDR3 reads CASSLARGTRGEQYF. The CDR3 DNA follows: TGCGCCAGCAGCTTGGCCCGAGGGACTAGGGGCGAGCAGTACTTC.

In DNA, the CDR3 is TGTGCCAGCAGTGAACAGGGAGGCAATCAGCCCCAGCATTTT. Encoded protein: CASSEQGGNQPQHF. The V and J genes are TRBV6-4 and TRBJ1-5, with D perhaps TRBD1 (6 bases). The CDR3 extends over 14 amino acids. Germline loops: CDR1 MRHNA, CDR2 SNTAGT. Trimming stripped 3 bases from V and 2 bases from J, with 8 bases between.

The chain combines TRBV5-1 with TRBJ2-7; 7 bases map to TRBD2. CDR1 and CDR2 (germline): SGHRS, YFSETQ. The CDR3 extends over 15 amino acids. With 4 bases clipped from V and 4 bases from J, the junction kept 11 bases outside the gene matches. CDR3 in DNA: TGCGCCAGCAGCGCCACTAGCGACCTCGTTTACGAGCAGTACTTC. This gives the protein CASSATSDLVYEQYF.